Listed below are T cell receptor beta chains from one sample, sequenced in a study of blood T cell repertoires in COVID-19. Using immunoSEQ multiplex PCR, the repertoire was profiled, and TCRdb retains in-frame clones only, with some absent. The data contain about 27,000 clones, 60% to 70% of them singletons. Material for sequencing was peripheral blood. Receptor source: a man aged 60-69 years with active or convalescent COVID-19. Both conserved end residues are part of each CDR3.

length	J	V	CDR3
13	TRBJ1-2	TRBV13	CASSRTGRYGYTF
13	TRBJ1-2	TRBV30	CAWENRRNYGYTF
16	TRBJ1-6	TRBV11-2	CASSFAGGSYNSPLHF
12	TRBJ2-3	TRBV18	CASSPVSDTQYF
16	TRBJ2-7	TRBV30	CAWSVPWTGTNYEQYF
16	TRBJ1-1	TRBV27	CASRSDKSGMNTEAFF
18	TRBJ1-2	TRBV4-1	CASSLSGTGGDGNYGYTF
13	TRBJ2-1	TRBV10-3	CAISDGARDEQFF
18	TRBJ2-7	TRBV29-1	CSVANLPGERVTSYEQYF
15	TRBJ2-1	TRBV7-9	CASSLVGSGGFEQFF
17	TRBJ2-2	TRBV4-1	CASRQSPYRSNTGELFF
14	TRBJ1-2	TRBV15	CATSRDTGGYGYTF
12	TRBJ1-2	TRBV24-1	CATSDRNYGYTF
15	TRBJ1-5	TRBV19	CASSSGISGVQPQHF
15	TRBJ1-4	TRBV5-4	CASTYFGQGDEKLFF
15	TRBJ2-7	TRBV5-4	CASRGGTGGIYEQYF
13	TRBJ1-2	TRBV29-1	CSVTGGIDYGYTF
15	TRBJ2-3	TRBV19	CASSPRRGSTDTQYF
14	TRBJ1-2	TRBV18	CASSLRRTDDGYTF
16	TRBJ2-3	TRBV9	CASSLRGGRNADTQYF
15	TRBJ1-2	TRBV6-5	CASSYSGQGTGGYTF
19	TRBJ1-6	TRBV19	CASNLPPGQGGSRASALHF
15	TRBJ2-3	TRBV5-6	CASSREGLSTDTQYF
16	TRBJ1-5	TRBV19	CASSIIKLLSNQPQHF
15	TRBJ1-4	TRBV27	CASSPRGILYEKLFF
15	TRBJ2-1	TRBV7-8	CASSLKGVPYNEQFF
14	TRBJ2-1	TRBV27	CASTLQPGTPRQFF
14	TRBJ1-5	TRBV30	CAWRGDSSNQPQHF
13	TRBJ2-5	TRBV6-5	CAWARGGLETQYF
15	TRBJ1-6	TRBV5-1	CASSPQGQGSSPLHF
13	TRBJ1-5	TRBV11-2	CASSLYSNQPQHF
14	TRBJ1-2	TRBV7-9	CASSIGQGARGYTF
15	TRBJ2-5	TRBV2	CASSEVGRGKETQYF
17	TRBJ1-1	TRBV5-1	CASSLETGRTMNTEAFF
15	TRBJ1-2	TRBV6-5	CASRPGTGQSYGYTF
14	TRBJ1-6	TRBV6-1	CASSEGTDNSPLHF
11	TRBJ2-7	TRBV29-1	CSVAYYLPQYF
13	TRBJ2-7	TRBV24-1	CATSRDSLDEQYF
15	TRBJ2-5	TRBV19	CASRTGRGGAETQYF
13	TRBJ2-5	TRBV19	CASNPGQAETQYF
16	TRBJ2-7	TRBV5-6	CASSLLNRDSAYEQYF
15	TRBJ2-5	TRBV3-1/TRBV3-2	CASSHASGYQETQYF
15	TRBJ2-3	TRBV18	CASSPPLVAGVTQYF
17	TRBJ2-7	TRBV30	CAWSATPGTTKDYEQYF
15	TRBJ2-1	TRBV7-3	CASSLAQGGYNEQFF
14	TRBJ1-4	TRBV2	CASRFTTTNEKLFF
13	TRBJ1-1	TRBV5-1	CASSNTGSPEAFF
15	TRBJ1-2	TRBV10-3	CAISESNRGPYGYTF
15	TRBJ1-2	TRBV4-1	CASSQTPGPYYGYTF
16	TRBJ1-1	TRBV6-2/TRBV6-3	CASSYSGTGMGTEAFF
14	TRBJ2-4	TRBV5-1	CASGPGFGKNIQYF
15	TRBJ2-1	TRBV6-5	CASRLLAGGYNEQFF
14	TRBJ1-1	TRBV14	CASSRNRDTRWAFF
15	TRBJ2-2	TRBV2	CASSELAANTGELFF
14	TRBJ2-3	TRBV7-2	CASSFGQNTDTQYF